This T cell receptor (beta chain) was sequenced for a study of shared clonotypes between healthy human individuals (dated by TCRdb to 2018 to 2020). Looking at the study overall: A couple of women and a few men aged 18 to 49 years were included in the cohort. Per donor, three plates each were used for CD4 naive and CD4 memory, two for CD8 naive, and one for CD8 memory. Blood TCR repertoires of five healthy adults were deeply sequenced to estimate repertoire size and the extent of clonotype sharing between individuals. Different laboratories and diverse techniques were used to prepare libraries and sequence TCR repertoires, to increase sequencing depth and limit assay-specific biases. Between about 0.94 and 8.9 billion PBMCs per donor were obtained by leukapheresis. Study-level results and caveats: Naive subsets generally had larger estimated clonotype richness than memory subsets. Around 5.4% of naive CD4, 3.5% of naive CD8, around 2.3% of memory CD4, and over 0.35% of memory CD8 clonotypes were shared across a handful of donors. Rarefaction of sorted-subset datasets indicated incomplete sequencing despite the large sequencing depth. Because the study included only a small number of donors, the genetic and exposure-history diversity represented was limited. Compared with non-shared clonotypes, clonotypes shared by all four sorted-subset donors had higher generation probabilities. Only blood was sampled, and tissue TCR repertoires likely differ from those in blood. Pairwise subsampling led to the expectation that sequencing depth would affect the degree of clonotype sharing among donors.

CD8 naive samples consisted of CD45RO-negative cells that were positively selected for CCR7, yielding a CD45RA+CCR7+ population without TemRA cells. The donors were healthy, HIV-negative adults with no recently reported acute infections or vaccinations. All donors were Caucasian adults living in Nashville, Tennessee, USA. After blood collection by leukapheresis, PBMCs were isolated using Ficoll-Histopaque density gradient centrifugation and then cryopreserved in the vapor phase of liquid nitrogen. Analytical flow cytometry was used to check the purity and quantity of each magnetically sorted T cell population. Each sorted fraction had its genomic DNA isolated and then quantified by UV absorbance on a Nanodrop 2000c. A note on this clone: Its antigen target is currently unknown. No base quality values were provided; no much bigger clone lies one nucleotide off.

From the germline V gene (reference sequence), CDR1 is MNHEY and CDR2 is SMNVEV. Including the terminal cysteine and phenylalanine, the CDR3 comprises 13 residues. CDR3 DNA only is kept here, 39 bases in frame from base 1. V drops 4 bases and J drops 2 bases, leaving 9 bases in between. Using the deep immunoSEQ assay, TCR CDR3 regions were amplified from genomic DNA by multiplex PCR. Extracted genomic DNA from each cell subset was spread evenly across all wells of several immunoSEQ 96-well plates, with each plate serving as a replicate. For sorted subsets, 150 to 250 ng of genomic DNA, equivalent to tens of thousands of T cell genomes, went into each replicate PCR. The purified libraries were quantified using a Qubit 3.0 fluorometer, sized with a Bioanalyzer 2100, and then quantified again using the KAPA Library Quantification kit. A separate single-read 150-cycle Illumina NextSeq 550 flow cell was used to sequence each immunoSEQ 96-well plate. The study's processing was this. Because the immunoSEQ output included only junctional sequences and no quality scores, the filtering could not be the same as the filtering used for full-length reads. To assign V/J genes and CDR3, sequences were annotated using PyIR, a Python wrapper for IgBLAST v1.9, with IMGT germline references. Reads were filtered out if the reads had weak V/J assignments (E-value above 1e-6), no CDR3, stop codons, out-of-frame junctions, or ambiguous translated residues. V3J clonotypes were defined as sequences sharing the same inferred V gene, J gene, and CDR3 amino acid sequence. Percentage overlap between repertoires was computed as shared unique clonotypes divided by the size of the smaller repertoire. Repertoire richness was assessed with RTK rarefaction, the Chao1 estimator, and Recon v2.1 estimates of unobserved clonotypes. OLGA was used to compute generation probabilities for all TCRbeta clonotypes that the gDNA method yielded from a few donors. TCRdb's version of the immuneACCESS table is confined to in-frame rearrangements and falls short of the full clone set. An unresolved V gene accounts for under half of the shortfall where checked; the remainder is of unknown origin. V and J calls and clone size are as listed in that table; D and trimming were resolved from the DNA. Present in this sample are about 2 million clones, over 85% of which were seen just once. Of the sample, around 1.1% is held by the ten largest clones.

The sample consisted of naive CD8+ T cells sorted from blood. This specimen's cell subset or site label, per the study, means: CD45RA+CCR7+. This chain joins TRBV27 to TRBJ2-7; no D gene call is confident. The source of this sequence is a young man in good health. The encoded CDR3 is CASSSVGTYEQYF. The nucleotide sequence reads TGTGCCAGCAGTTCGGTGGGAACCTACGAGCAGTACTTC.